The 3 T cell receptor beta chains presented below share a single source sample, sequenced in a study of HIV-infected patients and healthy controls. cDNA was made from around 0.5 ug RNA using alpha and beta constant primers. Each of the alpha and beta chains got its own library through chain-specific third strand synthesis with indices. One entry per CDR3 protein, called by TCRdb with MiXCR from the 5' RACE reads. There are roughly 18,000 distinct CDR3 sequences in the sample; about 8.2% occur only once, and 5.5% to 7.5% lies in the top ten. The repertoire came from unfractionated whole blood and reflected all unsorted peripheral T cells. Source material: blood. Receptors originate from an adult in good health.

This clonotype occurred many times. This rearrangement joins TRBV19 to TRBJ2-1; D possibly corresponds to TRBD2 (5 bases). Germline CDR1 and CDR2: LNHDA and SQIVND (reference sequence). Trimming removed 4 bases from V and 3 bases from J, with 10 bases in between. This CDR3 contains 14 residues. CDR3 bases: TGTGCCAGTAGTAGCCTGGGAGACTACAATGAGCAGTTCTTC. Protein: CASSSLGDYNEQFF.

The table lists this clonotype with many counts. The genes are TRBV29-1 and TRBJ2-1, with a tentative D call TRBD1 (7 bases). The CDR3 has 12 amino acids. The V gene lost 4 bases and the J gene lost 9 bases, with 13 bases spanning the gap. The germline V gene encodes CDR1 SQVTM and CDR2 ANQGSEA. The CDR3 DNA follows: TGCAGCGTTGGACAGGGAGGAGGTGAGCAGTTCTTC. It encodes CSVGQGGGEQFF.

This clonotype was recorded at least ten times. This chain uses TRBV5-1 with TRBJ2-7; 8 bases fit TRBD2. With 4 bases clipped from V and 3 bases from J, the junction kept 9 bases outside the gene matches. Germline V gene data show CDR1 as SGHRS and CDR2 as YFSETQ. This CDR3 is 15 amino acids long. CDR3 region: CASSRAGDPIYEQYF. The DNA for the CDR3 is TGCGCCAGCAGCCGAGCGGGAGACCCGATCTACGAGCAGTACTTC.